The 29 T cell receptor beta chains given below trace back to one sample, sequenced in a study of vaccination effects on CD4 cells after COVID-19. Sequencing was performed with immunoSEQ multiplex PCR; in TCRdb, only in-frame clones are kept and a portion is missing. Of tens of thousands of clones in the sample, roughly 70% were seen once. Their antigen targets remain unknown. In the ViraFEST assay, antigen-specific CD4+ clonotypes were identified by expansion after peptide-pool stimulation. Cells that had been cultured for 10 days were the source of isolated CD4+ T cells. According to the study, vaccine recipients showed no prior SARS-CoV-2 infection and negative nucleocapsid antibodies. The sequencing used CD4+ T cells from PBMCs cultured with HCoV-OC43 spike peptides, collected before COVID-19 vaccination. Documented subset: HCoV-OC43 spike overlapping peptide pool stimulation. These receptors all stem from a human donor who received a COVID-19 vaccine.

This chain joins TRBV18 and TRBJ2-7; 10 positions agree with TRBD1. The J segment lost 5 bases and the V segment lost 2 bases, leaving 3 bases of the junction unmatched. Per the germline V gene, CDR1 is KGHSH and CDR2 is LQKENI. CDR3 size: 14 residues. The CDR3 DNA reads TGTGCCAGCTCACCAACGACAGGGGGCAACGAGCAGTACTTC. Its protein is CASSPTTGGNEQYF.

This clone showed up just once. The gene calls are TRBV12-2 and TRBJ2-5; the table's D call TRBD1 went unverified against the DNA. TRBV12-2 is listed as a pseudogene. The CDR3 has 14 amino acids. The CDR3 nucleotides are TGTGCAAGTCGCCAGAAACCAGGGGAAGAGACCCAGTACTTC. Its translation: CASRQKPGEETQYF.

The J gene is TRBJ2-3, the V gene TRBV9; the D is unclear. Germline CDR1 and CDR2: SGDLS and YYNGEE. The V end lost 4 bases, the J end lost 0 bases, and 12 bases lay between the germline ends. This CDR3 comprises 15 residues. CDR3 coding DNA: TGTGCCAGCAGCTCCCGGGTTGGCAGCACAGATACGCAGTATTTT. It yields the protein CASSSRVGSTDTQYF.

The chain uses TRBV5-4 and TRBJ2-1, with D perhaps matching TRBD2 (6 bases). The CDR3 runs to 15 residues. The germline gives CDR1 SGHNT, CDR2 YYREEE (reference sequence). V was clipped by 4 bases and J by 4 bases, with 15 bases between them. CDR3 sequence: CASSGSGTLYNEQFF. The CDR3 bases are TGTGCCAGCAGCGGGTCCGGGACTCTATACAATGAGCAGTTCTTC.

The CDR3: CASIQYKGDEKLFF. As DNA, the CDR3 is TGTGCCAGCATCCAGTATAAAGGGGATGAAAAACTGTTTTTT. This chain uses TRBV11-3 with TRBJ1-4; perhaps TRBD1 as D (5 bases). V was cut by 7 bases and J by 6 bases, with 15 bases left in between. The CDR3 length is 14 residues. From germline, CDR1 is SGHNT and CDR2 YENEEA.

This clone occurred a few times. The V gene is TRBV7-9, the J gene TRBJ1-2; D unresolved. V lost 4 bases, J lost 0 bases, and 21 bases lay in between. CDR3 length equals 18 residues. Germline V lookup: CDR1 SEHNR, CDR2 FQNEAQ (reference sequence). CDR3 in DNA: TGTGCCAGCAGCTCCGTATTACTTACAGTGATCTCTAACTATGGCTACACCTTC. This sequence encodes CASSSVLLTVISNYGYTF.

The chain recombines TRBV24-1 with TRBJ1-2; 12 bases match TRBD1. V shed 4 bases and J 8 bases; nucleotides not matched to a gene: 19. Germline V gene sequence: CDR1 KGHDR, CDR2 SFDVKD. This CDR3 region has 19 residues. CDR3 sequence reads: CATSDIPGTGGENEGGYTF. The DNA of the CDR3 is TGTGCCACCAGTGACATTCCAGGGACAGGGGGCGAGAATGAAGGGGGCTACACCTTC.

The chain employs TRBV4-3 and TRBJ1-2; 8 bases are shared with TRBD1. The CDR3 sequence is 18 residues long. After removal of 0 bases from V and 2 bases from J, the junction contained 11 bases not matched to a gene. Germline CDR1 is LGHNA and CDR2 is YSLEER. The DNA of the CDR3 is TGCGCCAGCAGCCAAGATTCCCGGACAGGGCCCACCAACTATGGCTACACCTTC. This sequence encodes CASSQDSRTGPTNYGYTF.

The V call is TRBV7-3, the J call TRBJ2-1, with 9 bases that match TRBD2. Germline lookup yields CDR1 SGHTA and CDR2 FQGTGA. The CDR3 totals 16 residues. V trimming: 2 bases; J trimming: 0 bases; junction bases outside the gene matches: 2. The DNA of the CDR3 is TGTGCCAGCAGCTTACGACTAGCGGCCTCCTACAATGAGCAGTTCTTC. This encodes CASSLRLAASYNEQFF.

In its sample, this clone was seen a few times. The chain has TRBV27 and TRBJ1-1; D unclear. The CDR3 is made up of 14 amino acids. Per the germline V gene, CDR1 is MNHEY and CDR2 is SMNVEV (reference sequence). Trimming took off 6 bases at V and 5 bases at J, with 16 bases between the two ends. The CDR3: CASRAKGWRTEAFF. The DNA of the CDR3 is TGTGCCAGCAGAGCCAAAGGGTGGAGGACTGAAGCTTTCTTT.

The rearrangement links TRBV14 to TRBJ2-1; D might be TRBD1 or TRBD2, each matching 5 bases. This CDR3 is 16 amino acids long. Trimming stripped 0 bases from V and 2 bases from J, with 11 bases between. Germline V gene data show CDR1 as SGHDN and CDR2 as FVKESK. CDR3 bases: TGTGCCAGCAGCCAAGATGTCGGGGCGGCCTACAATGAGCAGTTCTTC. Translating gives CASSQDVGAAYNEQFF.

V and J are TRBV6-2 or TRBV6-3 and TRBJ1-5; TRBD1 might be the D (6 bases). Germline CDR1 MNHEY, CDR2 SVGEGT. The CDR3 has 16 amino acids. V shed 4 bases and J shed 5 bases, with 18 bases lying between them. CDR3 bases: TGTGCCAGCAGTTCCTACCCCGGGGGGCGTGATCAGCCCCAGCATTTT. This sequence encodes CASSSYPGGRDQPQHF.

V is TRBV19 and J is TRBJ1-2; D remains unclear. The CDR3 runs 13 residues. The V end lost 4 bases, the J end lost 0 bases, and 6 bases lay between the germline ends. The germline V gene has CDR1 LNHDA and CDR2 SQIVND (reference sequence). The CDR3 DNA reads as TGTGCCAGTAGTACTACAACTAACTATGGCTACACCTTC. Translated: CASSTTTNYGYTF.

This clone was seen a few times. V usage is TRBV7-3 and J usage is TRBJ2-1, with D possibly TRBD2 on 6 matching bases. V was pared by 0 bases and J by 10 bases, with 10 bases between. The CDR3 has 13 amino acids. Germline CDR1 SGHTA, CDR2 FQGTGA. The CDR3: CASSLTGGREQFF. The CDR3 bases are TGTGCCAGCAGCTTAACGGGGGGAAGAGAGCAGTTCTTC.

The rearrangement links TRBV7-9 to TRBJ1-2; possible D gene TRBD1, 6 bases. The CDR3 is made up of 13 amino acids. V lost 1 base and J lost 8, with 11 bases in between. Germline V lookup: CDR1 SEHNR, CDR2 FQNEAQ (reference sequence). The CDR3 protein is CASSLVGGAGYTF. The CDR3 DNA is TGTGCCAGCAGCTTAGTGGGGGGGGCAGGCTACACCTTC.

CDR3 nucleotide sequence: TGTGCCAGCAGCAAAGCGGGGCCCGCTGACGATCAGCCCCAGCATTTT. This gives the protein CASSKAGPADDQPQHF. The chain combines TRBV21-1 with TRBJ1-5; TRBD1 is taken as the D call from the table, unchecked against the DNA. TRBV21-1 is listed as a pseudogene. The CDR3 is 16 residues long.

A single count supports this clone. The rearrangement links TRBV28 to TRBJ2-5; TRBD1 aligns across 7 bases. The germline V gene has CDR1 MDHEN and CDR2 SYDVKM. Losses at the gene ends were 3 bases for V and 3 bases for J; bases not matched to a gene: 4. This CDR3 has 14 amino acids. The DNA of the CDR3 is TGTGCCAGCAGTTTGACAGGGATAGAAGAGACCCAGTACTTC. It encodes CASSLTGIEETQYF.

V is TRBV9 and J is TRBJ2-7; 10 bases are shared with TRBD2. Germline V gene sequence: CDR1 SGDLS, CDR2 YYNGEE. This CDR3 has 15 amino acids. V dropped 4 bases and J dropped 5; count of bases not matched to a gene: 9. CDR3 in DNA: TGTGCCAGCAGCACCCAGCGGGGGGGCCTGGACGAGCAGTACTTC. Protein sequence: CASSTQRGGLDEQYF.

J is TRBJ2-2 and V is TRBV5-1, with 8 bases identical to TRBD1. The V gene's germline CDR1 is SGHRS and CDR2 YFSETQ. V lost 7 bases and J lost 1; bases outside the gene matches: 0. The CDR3 is 13 amino acids. CDR3 sequence reads: CASGQGNTGELFF. The CDR3 nucleotides are TGCGCCAGCGGACAGGGGAACACCGGGGAGCTGTTTTTT.

The chain has TRBV6-1 and TRBJ1-2, with 7 positions matching TRBD1. The CDR3 totals 15 residues. The trim removed 2 bases at V and 0 bases at J, leaving 3 bases unmatched. Germline-derived CDR1 and CDR2 are MNHNS and SASEGT. Here the CDR3 DNA reads TGTGCCAGCAGTGAATGGACAGGAGCTAACTATGGCTACACCTTC. The encoded protein is CASSEWTGANYGYTF.

V and J are TRBV6-5 and TRBJ2-4; perhaps TRBD1 as D (5 bases). CDR1 and CDR2 (germline): MNHEY, SVGAGI. Trimming shortened V by 0 bases and J by 7 bases, and 13 bases separated the two germline ends. This CDR3 is 15 amino acids long. The CDR3 protein is CASSYSGQGGNIQYF. The CDR3 bases are TGTGCCAGCAGTTACTCCGGGCAGGGTGGGAACATTCAGTACTTC.

CDR3 amino acids: CASSRSGGTGGTQYF. CDR3 bases: TGTGCCAGCAGTAGAAGTGGTGGGACAGGGGGGACCCAGTACTTC. V and J are TRBV27 and TRBJ2-5, with 11 nucleotides matching TRBD1. J gave up 7 bases and V 5 bases, and 9 bases lay outside the gene matches. The CDR3 has 15 residues. Germline CDR1 is MNHEY and CDR2 is SMNVEV (reference sequence).

This clone has only one observation. The J gene is TRBJ1-1, the V gene TRBV18, with D hard to call. Germline CDR1 reads KGHSH; CDR2 reads LQKENI. Between the trimmed V and J ends, which lost 2 bases and 7 bases, there was a span of 8 bases. The length of the CDR3 is 12 residues. CDR3 sequence reads: CASSPDTIEAFF. The CDR3, as DNA: TGTGCCAGCTCACCAGACACGATTGAAGCTTTCTTT.

This clone was detected once. V usage is TRBV18 and J usage is TRBJ1-2; 9 bases match TRBD1. The CDR3 has 15 amino acids. V lost 6 bases and J lost 7; bases outside the gene matches: 12. Per the germline V gene, CDR1 is KGHSH and CDR2 is LQKENI. The CDR3 region is CASSPPDRGMGGYTF. The CDR3 DNA reads TGTGCCAGCTCCCCTCCTGACAGGGGGATGGGTGGCTACACCTTC.

This chain joins TRBV18 and TRBJ1-5; the D is unclear. The V end was cut by 3 bases, the J end by 5 bases, with 8 bases between. The CDR3 covers 13 residues. Germline CDR1 and CDR2: KGHSH and LQKENI. The CDR3 is CASSPSGDQPQHF. The CDR3 bases are TGTGCCAGCTCACCTAGTGGCGATCAGCCCCAGCATTTT.

The V call is TRBV6-5, the J call TRBJ2-7; D tentatively fits TRBD1 or TRBD2 (6 bases each). The CDR3 is 13 residues long. CDR1 and CDR2 from the germline V gene are MNHEY and SVGAGI. Trimming took 6 bases from V and 6 from J, leaving 15 bases between them. The CDR3 DNA reads TGTGCCAGCAGAGTGACAGGAGCGGGCGAGCAGTACTTC. It encodes CASRVTGAGEQYF.

In its sample, this clone was seen a few times. V gene TRBV10-1 combines with J gene TRBJ1-5, with 7 bases that match TRBD1. Germline assignment: CDR1 WNHNN and CDR2 SYGVQD (reference sequence). There are 16 residues in the CDR3. The J segment lost 0 bases and the V segment lost 7 bases, leaving 9 bases of the junction unmatched. The CDR3 reads CASILRGPSSNQPQHF. CDR3 bases: TGCGCCAGCATTTTAAGGGGGCCAAGTAGCAATCAGCCCCAGCATTTT.

This clone has only a few counts. At the DNA level, this CDR3 is encoded by other sequences in the same sample as well. This chain joins TRBV5-4 and TRBJ2-2; D is unresolved. The germline V gene encodes CDR1 SGHNT and CDR2 YYREEE (reference sequence). The V and J ends lost 2 bases and 2 bases respectively, with 7 bases between them. The CDR3 consists of 14 residues. CDR3 region: CASSFGLNTGELFF. The CDR3 coding sequence is TGTGCCAGCAGCTTCGGGCTAAACACCGGGGAGCTGTTTTTT.

The rearrangement joins TRBV27 to TRBJ2-2, with TRBD2 matching 10 bases. J gave up 0 bases and V 2 bases, and 9 bases lay outside the gene matches. Germline V gene data show CDR1 as MNHEY and CDR2 as SMNVEV (reference sequence). The CDR3 totals 19 residues. This CDR3 reads CASSLGFSGGQANTGELFF. CDR3 bases: TGTGCCAGCAGTTTAGGGTTTAGCGGGGGGCAAGCGAACACCGGGGAGCTGTTTTTT.